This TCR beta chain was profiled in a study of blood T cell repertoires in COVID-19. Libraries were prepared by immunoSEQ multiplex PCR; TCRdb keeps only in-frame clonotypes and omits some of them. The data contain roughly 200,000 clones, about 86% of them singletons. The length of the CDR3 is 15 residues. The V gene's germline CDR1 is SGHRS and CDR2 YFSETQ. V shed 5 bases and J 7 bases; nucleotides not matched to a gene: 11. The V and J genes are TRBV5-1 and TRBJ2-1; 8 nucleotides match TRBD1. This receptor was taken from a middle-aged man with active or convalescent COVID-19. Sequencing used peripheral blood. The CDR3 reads CASRQTGAGGNEQFF. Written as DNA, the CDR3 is TGCGCCAGCAGACAGACAGGGGCCGGAGGGAATGAGCAGTTCTTC.